These 27 T cell receptor beta chains were sequenced from one sample in a study of blood T cell repertoires in COVID-19. Profiled with immunoSEQ multiplex PCR; TCRdb holds only in-frame clones, not every one. This sample has 15,000 to 20,000 clones, with about 80% found just once. What was sequenced was peripheral blood. These receptors came from a human donor in a cohort sampled during active COVID-19.

This clone appeared a few times. The J gene is TRBJ2-5, the V gene TRBV5-4; the D gene is possibly TRBD1 (6 bases). The CDR3 sequence is 15 residues long. Germline V gives CDR1 SGHNT, CDR2 YYREEE (reference sequence). V dropped 3 bases and J dropped 4 bases, with 16 bases sitting between them. Here the CDR3 reads CASSSQQGSRETQYF. DNA of the CDR3: TGTGCCAGCAGCTCCCAACAGGGAAGTCGAGAGACCCAGTACTTC.

CDR3 sequence reads: CASSLYGEVNTEAFF. The CDR3 DNA sequence: TGTGCCAGCAGCTTATATGGGGAGGTAAACACTGAAGCTTTCTTT. The chain recombines TRBV7-2 with TRBJ1-1; D call uncertain. V shed 2 bases and J shed 2 bases, with 12 bases lying between them. The germline V gene has CDR1 SGHTA and CDR2 FQGNSA. The CDR3 extends over 15 amino acids.

The genes are TRBV18 and TRBJ1-2, with 7 positions matching TRBD1. Trimming at V came to 6 bases and at J to 3 bases, leaving 4 bases not matched to a gene. This CDR3 comprises 13 residues. The germline V gene encodes CDR1 KGHSH and CDR2 LQKENI. The CDR3 region has the DNA TGTGCCAGCTCCCAAGGGACAGACTATGGCTACACCTTC. It specifies CASSQGTDYGYTF.

The V gene is TRBV27, the J gene TRBJ1-1; the D is unclear. Between the trimmed V and J ends, which lost 5 bases and 1 base, there was a span of 8 bases. The CDR3 totals 13 residues. Looked up from germline, CDR1 is MNHEY and CDR2 is SMNVEV (reference sequence). DNA for the CDR3: TGTGCCAGCAGTACACATACGAACACTGAAGCTTTCTTT. Translated, it gives CASSTHTNTEAFF.

The V call is TRBV2, the J call TRBJ1-1, with 8 bases aligning to TRBD1. Trimming removed 5 bases from V and 3 bases from J; junction bases left unmatched: 14. Germline V gene data show CDR1 as SNHLY and CDR2 as FYNNEI. The CDR3 spans 17 residues. CDR3 nucleotide sequence: TGTGCCAGCAGTCCTCAGCGCCCGGACAGGGCCGACACTGAAGCTTTCTTT. Protein product: CASSPQRPDRADTEAFF.

The CDR3 nucleotides are TGCAGCGCACGGACAACAGGGGGCTTAGATACGCAGTATTTT. This codes for CSARTTGGLDTQYF. The rearrangement links TRBV29-1 to TRBJ2-3; the match to TRBD1 covers 9 bases. CDR3 length: 14 amino acids. CDR1 is SQVTM, CDR2 ANQGSEA, per germline. The junction had 10 bases not matched to a gene; V was cut back by 7 bases and J by 5 bases.

In DNA, the CDR3 is TGTGCCAGCAATCGAGGGAGTGAAAAACTGTTTTTT. Translating it yields CASNRGSEKLFF. The chain is built from TRBV25-1 and TRBJ1-4; no definite D call. Germline V gene data show CDR1 as MGHDK and CDR2 as SYGVNS. V lost 7 bases and J 7 bases, leaving 10 bases between the germline ends. The CDR3 length is 12 residues. Looking up the rest from reference TRBV25-1 and TRBJ1-4 gives the full variable domain: EADIYQTPRYLVIGTGKKITLECSQTMGHDKMYWYQQDPGMELHLIHYSYGVNSTEKGDLSSESTVSRIRTEHFPLTLESARPSHTSQYLCASNRGSEKLFFGSGTQLSVL.

The rearrangement uses TRBV7-9 and TRBJ2-1; 12 bases align to TRBD2. Unmatched junction bases numbered 11, after V lost 1 base and J lost 7 bases. Germline-derived CDR1 and CDR2 are SEHNR and FQNEAQ (reference sequence). The CDR3 extends over 18 amino acids. CDR3 nucleotides: TGTGCCAGCAGCTTAGGAAGGGCTAGCGGGGGGGAAGGGAATGAGCAGTTCTTC. This codes for CASSLGRASGGEGNEQFF. The whole variable domain, filled in from reference TRBV7-9 and TRBJ2-1, reads DTGVSQNPRHKITKRGQNVTFRCDPISEHNRLYWYRQTLGQGPEFLTYFQNEAQLEKSRLLSDRFSAERPKGSFSTLEIQRTEQGDSAMYLCASSLGRASGGEGNEQFFGPGTRLTVL.

This chain links TRBV6-1 with TRBJ2-1; 9 bases map to TRBD2. CDR3 size: 16 residues. J gave up 0 bases and V 3 bases, and 3 bases lay outside the gene matches. Germline CDR1 is MNHNS and CDR2 is SASEGT. The DNA for the CDR3 is TGTGCCAGCAGTGACGAAGCGGGGGGCTCCTACAATGAGCAGTTCTTC. It yields the protein CASSDEAGGSYNEQFF.

The chain carries TRBV28 and TRBJ2-3, with D possibly matching TRBD2 (5 bases). The CDR3 runs 12 residues. Between the trimmed V and J ends, which lost 5 bases and 9 bases, there was a span of 12 bases. CDR1 and CDR2 (germline): MDHEN, SYDVKM. The CDR3 is CASSTGFVTQYF. The CDR3 region has the DNA TGTGCCAGCAGTACGGGGTTTGTGACGCAGTATTTT.

The J gene is TRBJ2-1, the V gene TRBV5-1; D is possibly TRBD1 (6 bases). Germline CDR1 is SGHRS and CDR2 is YFSETQ. V dropped 3 bases and J dropped 6 bases, with 22 bases sitting between them. This CDR3 has 17 amino acids. In nucleotides, the CDR3 is TGCGCCAGCAGCTCGGGGACCGACAGGTACGCAGGCAATGAGCAGTTCTTC. Its protein product is CASSSGTDRYAGNEQFF.

The table lists this clone with a count of one. V usage is TRBV28 and J usage is TRBJ1-3, with 9 bases identical to TRBD1. The ends lost 5 bases at V and 2 bases at J; junction bases unmatched: 22. From germline, CDR1 is MDHEN and CDR2 SYDVKM. The CDR3 has 21 amino acids. The CDR3, as DNA: TGTGCCAGCAGTATACTGGGCTGGGGGACAGGGTTCTACGGTCCTGGAAACACCATATATTTT. Protein product: CASSILGWGTGFYGPGNTIYF.

This chain links TRBV5-1 with TRBJ2-5; a possible D gene is TRBD1 (5 bases). CDR1 and CDR2 from the germline V gene are SGHRS and YFSETQ. This CDR3 has 15 residues. V was trimmed by 0 bases and J by 1 base, leaving 10 bases between them. The CDR3 reads CASSLGQGIQETQYF. The CDR3, as DNA: TGCGCCAGCAGCTTGGGTCAGGGCATCCAAGAGACCCAGTACTTC.

This clone was observed a handful of times. The chain couples TRBV18 to TRBJ1-2; D ambiguous. This CDR3 spans 13 amino acids. CDR1 is KGHSH, CDR2 LQKENI, per germline. V was cut by 0 bases and J by 8 bases, with 10 bases left in between. The chain's CDR3 is CASSPPFGNGYTF. CDR3 in DNA: TGTGCCAGCTCACCACCGTTCGGGAACGGCTACACCTTC.

This clone is labeled large (0.1 to 1%). This chain connects TRBV6-5 to TRBJ2-7, with D perhaps matching TRBD2 (5 bases). Germline V gives CDR1 MNHEY, CDR2 SVGAGI. Trimming left V 7 bases short and J 5 bases short, with 21 bases between. This CDR3 is 15 amino acids long. The CDR3 spells CASIPPSPRGHEQYF. The DNA for the CDR3 is TGTGCCAGCATTCCCCCGTCCCCCCGGGGTCACGAGCAGTACTTC.

This CDR3 reads CASSWTYKPDNEQFF. CDR3 sequence (DNA): TGTGCCAGCAGCTGGACATATAAGCCCGACAATGAGCAGTTCTTC. The gene calls are TRBV7-9 and TRBJ2-1; D is perhaps TRBD1 (5 bases). V gave up 4 bases and J gave up 5 bases, with 15 bases separating them. The germline V gene encodes CDR1 SEHNR and CDR2 FQNEAQ (reference sequence). The CDR3 consists of 15 residues.

This chain's CDR3 is CASSFDRYMNTEAFF. Written as DNA, the CDR3 is TGTGCCAGCAGCTTCGACAGGTATATGAACACTGAAGCTTTCTTT. This chain uses TRBV7-2 with TRBJ1-1; perhaps TRBD1 as D (6 bases). Germline V gene lookup returns CDR1 SGHTA and CDR2 FQGNSA. The CDR3 totals 15 residues. V shed 3 bases and J shed 0 bases, with 11 bases lying between them.

By share of the sample, this clone is medium-sized. V is TRBV10-3 and J is TRBJ1-2; perhaps TRBD1 as D (6 bases). With 2 bases removed from V and 4 bases from J, the gap between germline ends came to 14 bases. Per germline, CDR1 ENHRY and CDR2 SYGVKD. This CDR3 spans 15 amino acids. The CDR3: CAISERIQGTYGYTF. The CDR3 region has the DNA TGTGCCATCAGTGAGAGAATTCAGGGGACCTATGGCTACACCTTC.

For this clone: This CDR3 is also generated by other DNA sequences in the sample. The rearrangement uses TRBV6-1 and TRBJ1-6, with a tentative D call TRBD1 (5 bases). The CDR3 is 17 amino acids. The germline V gene encodes CDR1 MNHNS and CDR2 SASEGT. V shed 1 base and J shed 0 bases, with 10 bases lying between them. Here the CDR3 DNA reads TGTGCCAGCAGTGAAGTTGGGGGGAGCTCCTATAATTCACCCCTCCACTTT. It translates to CASSEVGGSSYNSPLHF.

This chain links TRBV19 with TRBJ1-6; possibly TRBD1 for D (5 bases). Trimming cost V 1 base and J 0 bases, with 13 bases left between them. This CDR3 has 18 amino acids. The germline V gene encodes CDR1 LNHDA and CDR2 SQIVND (reference sequence). The CDR3 nucleotides read TGTGCCAGTAGTATAGGGGGCACCGACTTCTCCTATAATTCACCCCTCCACTTT. Encoded protein: CASSIGGTDFSYNSPLHF.

V and J are TRBV5-4 and TRBJ1-1, with TRBD1 identical over 7 bases. Trimming cost V 4 bases and J 8 bases; bases outside gene matches: 5. The CDR3 is 12 residues long. The germline gives CDR1 SGHNT, CDR2 YYREEE (reference sequence). As DNA, the CDR3 is TGTGCCAGCAGCACACCGGGACAGGAAGCTTTCTTT. This codes for CASSTPGQEAFF.

V usage is TRBV19 and J usage is TRBJ2-2; 9 nucleotides match TRBD2. Per germline, CDR1 LNHDA and CDR2 SQIVND (reference sequence). The CDR3 spans 15 residues. Trimming took 4 bases from V and 6 from J; bases not matched to a gene: 6. CDR3 residues: CASSNSGLAAGELFF. As DNA, the CDR3 is TGTGCCAGTAGTAACTCGGGACTAGCTGCCGGGGAGCTGTTTTTT.

V and J are TRBV28 and TRBJ1-2; 12 bases agree with TRBD1. CDR3 length: 18 residues. The V gene end was trimmed by 2 bases and the J gene end by 4 bases; junction bases not matched to a gene: 11. Germline CDR1 is MDHEN and CDR2 is SYDVKM. Here the CDR3 DNA reads TGTGCCAGCAGTTTAGAGTTCGGGACAGGGGGCTTAAGCTATGGCTACACCTTC. Amino acid sequence: CASSLEFGTGGLSYGYTF.

The chain employs TRBV5-1 and TRBJ2-7; TRBD2 matches at 16 bases. The CDR3 length is 16 residues. V lost 3 bases to trimming and J lost 3 bases; unmatched junction nucleotides: 3. The germline gives CDR1 SGHRS, CDR2 YFSETQ. The DNA of the CDR3 is TGCGCCAGCAGCTGGGGACTAGCGGGAGGGAACTACGAGCAGTACTTC. Its protein is CASSWGLAGGNYEQYF.

The CDR3 here is CASRTGTSVGNEQFF. CDR3 in DNA: TGTGCCAGCAGAACCGGGACTAGCGTCGGCAATGAGCAGTTCTTC. This chain links TRBV6-6 with TRBJ2-1; 10 bases match TRBD2. Trimming cost V 6 bases and J 6 bases; bases outside gene matches: 8. Germline V gene data show CDR1 as MNHNY and CDR2 as SVGAGI (reference sequence). This CDR3 contains 15 residues.

This chain uses TRBV18 with TRBJ1-6; maybe TRBD1 (5 bases). This CDR3 contains 18 residues. In germline, CDR1 is KGHSH, CDR2 LQKENI. The V end lost 5 bases, the J end lost 2 bases, and 19 bases lay between the germline ends. The CDR3 spells CASSSQSTDRTYNSPLHF. CDR3 bases: TGTGCCAGCTCATCACAATCTACCGACAGAACCTATAATTCACCCCTCCACTTT.

This rearrangement joins TRBV7-2 to TRBJ2-7; TRBD2 agrees at 7 bases. V was clipped by 0 bases and J by 5 bases; unmatched bases: 7. The CDR3 runs 15 residues. Per germline, CDR1 SGHTA and CDR2 FQGNSA. The DNA of the CDR3 is TGTGCCAGCAGCTTAGCACAGCGGGATTTCCACGAGCAGTACTTC. It translates to CASSLAQRDFHEQYF.